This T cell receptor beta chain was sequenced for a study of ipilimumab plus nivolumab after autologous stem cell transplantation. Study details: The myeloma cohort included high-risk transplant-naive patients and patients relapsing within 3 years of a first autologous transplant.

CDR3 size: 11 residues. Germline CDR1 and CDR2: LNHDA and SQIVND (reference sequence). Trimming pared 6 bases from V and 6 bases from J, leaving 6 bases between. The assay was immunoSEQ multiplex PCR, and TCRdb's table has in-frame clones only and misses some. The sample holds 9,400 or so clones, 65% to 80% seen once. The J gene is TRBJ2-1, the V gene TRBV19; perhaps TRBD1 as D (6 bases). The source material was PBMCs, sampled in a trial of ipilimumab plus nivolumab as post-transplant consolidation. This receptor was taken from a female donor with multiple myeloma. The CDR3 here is CASRQGNEQFF. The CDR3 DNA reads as TGTGCCAGTAGACAGGGCAATGAGCAGTTCTTC.